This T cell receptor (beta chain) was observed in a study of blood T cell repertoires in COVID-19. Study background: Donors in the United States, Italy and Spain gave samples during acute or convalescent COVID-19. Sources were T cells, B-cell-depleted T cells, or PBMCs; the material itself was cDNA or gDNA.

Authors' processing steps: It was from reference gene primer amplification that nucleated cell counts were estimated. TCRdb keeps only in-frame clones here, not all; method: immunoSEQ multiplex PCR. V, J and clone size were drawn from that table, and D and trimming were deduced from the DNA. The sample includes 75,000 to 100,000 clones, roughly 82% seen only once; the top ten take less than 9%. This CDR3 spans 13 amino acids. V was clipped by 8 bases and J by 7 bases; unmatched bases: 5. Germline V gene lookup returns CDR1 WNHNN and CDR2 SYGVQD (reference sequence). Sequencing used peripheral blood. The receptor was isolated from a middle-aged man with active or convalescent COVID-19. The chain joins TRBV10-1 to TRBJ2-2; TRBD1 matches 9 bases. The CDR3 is CASRDRVDGELFF. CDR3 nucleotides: TGCGCCAGCCGGGACAGGGTTGACGGGGAGCTGTTTTTT.